One and the same sample provided the 25 T cell receptor beta chains below, sequenced in a study of CD8 T cells in ankylosing spondylitis. Whole-study findings and limits: Blood from ankylosing spondylitis patients appeared to carry a characteristic roughly 8-variant TCR beta motif.

Their antigen targets remain unknown. MiXCR, applied by TCRdb to the 5' RACE reads, yields one record per CDR3 protein. The sample yields almost 400,000 distinct CDR3 sequences, 20% to 25% seen once. Sequences were obtained from blood, either unsorted or a sorted T cell fraction (not recorded which). These receptors were collected from a male donor with ankylosing spondylitis.

This clonotype was seen only once. The V call is TRBV7-9, the J call TRBJ1-3; TRBD1 matches 7 bases. V dropped 5 bases and J dropped 4; count of bases not matched to a gene: 11. This CDR3 contains 16 residues. CDR1 is SEHNR, CDR2 FQNEAQ, per germline (reference sequence). The DNA for the CDR3 is TGTGCCAGCAGCCTCGACAGGGCCCCTCGGGGAAACACCATATATTTT. Residues: CASSLDRAPRGNTIYF. The variable domain in full, with the rest retrieved from reference TRBV7-9 and TRBJ1-3, is DTGVSQNPRHKITKRGQNVTFRCDPISEHNRLYWYRQTLGQGPEFLTYFQNEAQLEKSRLLSDRFSAERPKGSFSTLEIQRTEQGDSAMYLCASSLDRAPRGNTIYFGEGSWLTVV.

This clonotype was found a few times. J is TRBJ2-1 and V is TRBV9, with 7 bases lining up with TRBD2. The CDR3 runs to 18 residues. The J segment lost 0 bases and the V segment lost 0 bases, leaving 9 bases of the junction unmatched. Germline loops: CDR1 SGDLS, CDR2 YYNGEE. CDR3: CASSVASSGLGSYNEQFF. CDR3 nucleotide sequence: TGTGCCAGCAGCGTAGCGTCTAGCGGTTTAGGCTCCTACAATGAGCAGTTCTTC.

A few counts support this clonotype. The CDR3 loop is CASSQLDRGNQPQHF. In nucleotides, the CDR3 is TGTGCCAGCAGCCAACTCGACAGGGGCAATCAGCCCCAGCATTTT. This chain joins TRBV4-2 and TRBJ1-5, with 7 bases lining up with TRBD1. There are 15 residues in the CDR3. V trimming: 2 bases; J trimming: 2 bases; junction bases outside the gene matches: 3. Germline V gives CDR1 LGHNA, CDR2 YNFKEQ.

Many counts were recorded for this clonotype. The chain is built from TRBV7-2 and TRBJ2-3; 7 bases agree with TRBD2. CDR1 is SGHTA and CDR2 is FQGNSA in the germline V gene. This CDR3 has 14 amino acids. V was pared by 1 base and J by 5 bases, with 3 bases of the junction left unmatched. CDR3 DNA sequence: TGTGCCAGCAGCTTAGGGGCTAGCGGAGATACGCAGTATTTT. Residues: CASSLGASGDTQYF.

This clonotype occurred a few times. J is TRBJ2-3 and V is TRBV11-2, with 7 bases aligning to TRBD1. Germline assignment: CDR1 SGHAT and CDR2 FQNNGV. The V segment lost 7 bases and the J segment 2 bases; nucleotides outside the gene matches: 6. The CDR3 is 14 residues long. In nucleotides, the CDR3 is TGTGCCAGCAACCGGGACAGCCTCACAGATACGCAGTATTTT. Translated, it gives CASNRDSLTDTQYF. The whole variable domain, remainder taken from reference TRBV11-2 and TRBJ2-3, is EAGVAQSPRYKIIEKRQSVAFWCNPISGHATLYWYQQILGQGPKLLIQFQNNGVVDDSQLPKDRFSAERLKGVDSTLKIQPAKLEDSAVYLCASNRDSLTDTQYFGPGTRLTVL.

The chain is built from TRBV4-3 and TRBJ2-7; tentatively, D is TRBD1 (5 bases). Trimming pared 0 bases from V and 7 bases from J, leaving 13 bases between. Germline-derived CDR1 and CDR2 are LGHNA and YSLEER. This CDR3 has 14 amino acids. CDR3 protein: CASSQDTGAREQYF. CDR3 DNA sequence: TGCGCCAGCAGCCAAGATACAGGTGCGAGAGAGCAGTACTTC.

This clonotype was seen a handful of times. The V and J genes are TRBV7-3 and TRBJ2-7; no definite D call. CDR1 is SGHTA, CDR2 FQGTGA, per germline. The CDR3 runs 13 residues. V was clipped by 2 bases and J by 9 bases, with 14 bases between them. The CDR3: CASSLSDGRVQYF. DNA for the CDR3: TGTGCCAGCAGCTTATCTGATGGACGAGTGCAGTACTTC.

This clonotype was observed a few times. The chain uses TRBV4-2 and TRBJ1-5; no clear D. Trimming shortened V by 0 bases and J by 2 bases, and 5 bases separated the two germline ends. This CDR3 region has 14 residues. Germline values: CDR1 LGHNA, CDR2 YNFKEQ. CDR3 bases: TGTGCCAGCAGCCAAGAGCAGGGCAATCAGCCCCAGCATTTT. It translates to CASSQEQGNQPQHF.

This clonotype was detected only a few times. J is TRBJ2-5 and V is TRBV18; a possible D gene is TRBD1 (6 bases). The V gene's germline CDR1 is KGHSH and CDR2 LQKENI. This CDR3 contains 16 residues. Trimming left V 6 bases short and J 2 bases short, with 19 bases between. CDR3 coding DNA: TGTGCCAGCTCCCTTAACTCCCCTGGACAGCAAGAGACCCAGTACTTC. Its translation: CASSLNSPGQQETQYF.

This clonotype was found a few times. The CDR3 DNA follows: TGCAGTGCTAGCAGACTACGAGAGCAGTACTTC. Residues: CSASRLREQYF. This chain joins TRBV20-1 and TRBJ2-7; perhaps TRBD2 as D (5 bases). This CDR3 has 11 residues. Germline V lookup: CDR1 DFQATT, CDR2 SNEGSKA (reference sequence). The V gene lost 3 bases and the J gene lost 7 bases, with 10 bases spanning the gap.

This clonotype came up a few times. DNA for the CDR3: TGTGCCAGCAGTTTAGCGTGGACAGCTGGAAACACCATATATTTT. Translated: CASSLAWTAGNTIYF. The chain employs TRBV12-3 or TRBV12-4 and TRBJ1-3; D is possibly TRBD1 (6 bases). CDR3 length: 15 amino acids. V was cut by 0 bases and J by 2 bases, with 8 bases left in between.

V is TRBV20-1 and J is TRBJ2-5; the D gene is possibly TRBD1 (5 bases). Germline-derived CDR1 and CDR2 are DFQATT and SNEGSKA (reference sequence). This CDR3 has 12 residues. The V end lost 3 bases, the J end lost 2 bases, and 7 bases lay between the germline ends. The DNA of the CDR3 is TGCAGTGCTAGTAAGGGGCAAGAGACCCAGTACTTC. Translation gives CSASKGQETQYF.

V is TRBV15 and J is TRBJ2-7; a weak D match, TRBD2 (6 bases). The CDR3 runs to 14 residues. CDR1 and CDR2 (germline): LNHNV, YYDKDF (reference sequence). V dropped 3 bases and J dropped 3 bases, with 12 bases sitting between them. CDR3 amino acids: CATSRPEGLYEQYF. The CDR3 coding sequence is TGTGCCACCAGCAGGCCGGAGGGCCTCTACGAGCAGTACTTC.

This clonotype was seen a single time. The rearrangement links TRBV20-1 to TRBJ2-5; TRBD2 agrees at 11 bases. The germline CDR1 and CDR2 sequences are DFQATT and SNEGSKA (reference sequence). Trimming at V came to 2 bases and at J to 2 bases, leaving 7 bases not matched to a gene. The CDR3 runs to 16 residues. In nucleotides, the CDR3 is TGCAGTGCTAGAAAAACCGGGACTAGCGGTCAAGAGACCCAGTACTTC. Protein product: CSARKTGTSGQETQYF.

This clonotype has more than one count but fewer than ten. The chain carries TRBV29-1 and TRBJ1-1; D perhaps matches TRBD1 (6 bases). This CDR3 contains 13 residues. The V gene's germline CDR1 is SQVTM and CDR2 ANQGSEA. V dropped 7 bases and J dropped 6 bases, with 18 bases sitting between them. In nucleotides, the CDR3 is TGCAGCGGGAAATACAGGGTCTACGCTGAAGCTTTCTTT. This translates into CSGKYRVYAEAFF.

This clonotype has just a few counts. This chain connects TRBV5-1 to TRBJ2-5; unclear D gene. Germline CDR1 reads SGHRS; CDR2 reads YFSETQ. The V end was cut by 2 bases, the J end by 5 bases, with 7 bases between. This CDR3 has 12 residues. CDR3 residues: CASSFPTETQYF. The CDR3 region has the DNA TGCGCCAGCAGCTTCCCGACTGAGACCCAGTACTTC. The full variable domain, in which reference TRBV5-1 and TRBJ2-5 provide the parts outside the CDR3, is KAGVTQTPRYLIKTRGQQVTLSCSPISGHRSVSWYQQTPGQGLQFLFEYFSETQRNKGNFPGRFSGRQFSNSRSEMNVSTLELGDSALYLCASSFPTETQYFGPGTRLLVL.

This clonotype has a handful of counts. The chain has TRBV7-3 and TRBJ2-1; D perhaps matches TRBD1 (5 bases). V lost 4 bases to trimming and J lost 5 bases, with 9 bases between them. Germline CDR1 reads SGHTA; CDR2 reads FQGTGA. This CDR3 spans 13 amino acids. The CDR3 protein is CASSYGHHNEQFF. As DNA, the CDR3 is TGTGCCAGCAGCTATGGACACCACAATGAGCAGTTCTTC.

This clonotype was found a few times. V is TRBV9 and J is TRBJ1-6; D is unclear. The ends were cut back, 1 base at V and 10 bases at J, with 15 bases in the middle. Germline CDR1 SGDLS, CDR2 YYNGEE. CDR3 length: 15 amino acids. This chain's CDR3 is CASSVTEGLGSPLHF. The DNA for the CDR3 is TGTGCCAGCAGCGTAACGGAAGGTCTAGGCTCACCCCTCCACTTT.

The genes are TRBV2 and TRBJ2-2, with 11 bases that match TRBD2. V lost 7 bases and J lost 6; bases outside the gene matches: 4. There are 14 residues in the CDR3. CDR1 and CDR2 (germline): SNHLY, FYNNEI. The CDR3 here is CASKLAGVSGELFF. CDR3 nucleotides: TGTGCCAGCAAACTAGCGGGAGTTTCCGGGGAGCTGTTTTTT.

This clonotype has just one count. The germline gene is not matched at one end of the junction; a read error may be the cause. The V call is TRBV2, the J call TRBJ2-1; the match to TRBD2 covers 9 bases. The CDR3 has 15 amino acids. Germline lookup yields CDR1 SNHLY and CDR2 FYNNEI. The CDR3 is CASGEVSGGYNEQFF. CDR3 coding DNA: TGTGCCAGCGGTGAAGTCAGCGGGGGGTACAATGAGCAGTTCTTC.

A few counts support this clonotype. This chain uses TRBV11-3 with TRBJ1-1; D not certain. V was trimmed by 5 bases and J by 4 bases, leaving 17 bases between them. The CDR3 extends over 15 amino acids. The germline CDR1 and CDR2 sequences are SGHNT and YENEEA. Here the CDR3 reads CASSPAGSWGTEAFF. As DNA, the CDR3 is TGTGCCAGCAGCCCAGCTGGCAGTTGGGGCACTGAAGCTTTCTTT.

CDR3 sequence reads: CSAIQWGLADYNEQFF. CDR3 nucleotides: TGCAGTGCTATTCAGTGGGGACTAGCGGACTACAATGAGCAGTTCTTC. The chain recombines TRBV20-1 with TRBJ2-1, with 11 bases identical to TRBD2. Germline CDR1 is DFQATT and CDR2 is SNEGSKA (reference sequence). The CDR3 extends over 16 amino acids. V shed 4 bases and J 3 bases; nucleotides not matched to a gene: 8.

This clonotype was observed at least ten times. This chain connects TRBV9 to TRBJ2-7; D remains unclear. Germline CDR1 SGDLS, CDR2 YYNGEE. The V end was cut by 3 bases, the J end by 1 base, with 14 bases between. The CDR3 covers 15 residues. The CDR3 sequence is CASSARPAPSYEQYF. CDR3 nucleotides: TGTGCCAGCAGCGCAAGACCAGCCCCTTCCTACGAGCAGTACTTC.

This clonotype occurred a few times. This chain joins TRBV6-1 and TRBJ1-3, with unresolved D. CDR1 is MNHNS and CDR2 is SASEGT in the germline V gene. The CDR3 sequence is 13 residues long. Trimming shortened V by 3 bases and J by 0 bases, and 3 bases separated the two germline ends. The CDR3 sequence: CASSDGSGNTIYF. The CDR3 nucleotides are TGTGCCAGCAGTGACGGCTCTGGAAACACCATATATTTT.

Regarding this clonotype: It is likely a read error, because the conserved phenylalanine at the end of the CDR3 is missing. V is TRBV25-1 and J is TRBJ2-7; the D gene is possibly TRBD2 (5 bases). From germline, CDR1 is MGHDK and CDR2 SYGVNS. V lost 1 base and J lost 4, with 17 bases in between. This CDR3 has 16 amino acids. The CDR3 sequence: CASSEFEASGGYEQYL. The DNA for the CDR3 is TGTGCCAGCAGTGAATTCGAGGCCAGTGGAGGATACGAGCAGTACCTC.